This TCR beta chain was obtained from a study of T cells in Graves' hyperthyroidism and ophthalmopathy. About the research overall: Specimen type is peripheral blood, collected at initial diagnosis prior to any treatment.

Trimming shortened V by 5 bases and J by 4 bases, and 9 bases separated the two germline ends. The CDR3 spans 13 residues. Germline CDR1 is LNHDA and CDR2 is SQIVND (reference sequence). RNA transcripts were the template for amplifying TCR beta CDR3 regions. First-round RT-PCR of the TCR CDR3 relied on the HTBI primer set. TCRdb recomputed calls from the multiplex PCR reads with MiXCR, one row per CDR3 protein. The data contain under 350,000 distinct CDR3 sequences, over 15% of them singletons. Sequenced material: blood. V gene TRBV19 combines with J gene TRBJ1-5, with TRBD1 as a possible D gene (5 bases). This clonotype was obtained from a woman in her sixties or seventies with Graves' ophthalmopathy. The CDR3 bases are TGTGCCAGTAGTCCCAGGGTAAATCAGCCCCAGCATTTT. Its protein product is CASSPRVNQPQHF.